Sequencing of this T cell receptor (beta chain) was carried out in a study of T-cell reconstitution after alpha-beta-depleted transplantation in children (dated by TCRdb to the mid-2010s). Describing the broader study: Using TCR repertoire profiling, the study quantitatively followed how T-cell immune reconstitution unfolded in children after TCRalphabeta/CD19-depleted allogeneic hematopoietic cell transplantation.

Remarks on this clonotype: It has no known antigen specificity. No base quality information exists; no much larger clone differs at one position.

The library was generated by PCR. The sequencing machine was an Illumina HiSeq 2500. TCR library preparation used molecular barcoding, with unique molecular identifiers applied to normalize quantification of the TCRbeta repertoire. TCRdb trimmed the raw reads at Q25, called clones with MiXCR and kept productive beta chains. Identical CDR3 protein sequences are pooled into one entry, listed with their most common genes and DNA. The sample table lists about 500,000 distinct CDR3 sequences, roughly 33% of them with a count of one. Clones ranked in the top ten supply more than 2% of the sample. The junction shows trimming of 3 bases on V and 3 bases on J, plus 9 bases between the germline ends. Spanning cysteine to phenylalanine, the CDR3 consists of 14 amino acids. The DNA shown is the 42-base CDR3, in frame from base 1. In the germline V gene (reference sequence), CDR1 corresponds to MNHEY and CDR2 to SMNVEV.

The TCR sequence derives from a human donor who donated a stem cell graft to a child with aplastic anemia. This chain is built from TRBV27 and TRBJ2-1, with no reliable assignment of the D segment. The sequences come from PBMCs from the stem cell graft donor, collected from the stem cell graft. The CDR3 protein: CASSFERRYNEQFF. The nucleotide sequence is TGTGCCAGCAGTTTCGAAAGGCGCTACAATGAGCAGTTCTTC.